This T cell receptor beta chain was sequenced for a study of CD8 T cells in Susac syndrome. When the RNA was reverse transcribed, random hexamers were used with an input of roughly 0.45 to 1 ug. TCRdb analysed the immunoSEQ multiplex PCR reads with MiXCR anew, one entry per CDR3 protein. The sample includes about 250,000 distinct CDR3 sequences, around 95% of them seen just once. This CDR3 spans 15 amino acids. Germline CDR1 is KGHSH and CDR2 is LQKENI. Losses at the gene ends were 4 bases for V and 6 bases for J; bases not matched to a gene: 8. The source is a human donor with multiple sclerosis. The rearrangement links TRBV18 to TRBJ1-5; 8 positions agree with TRBD1. Sequencing used CD4+ T cells from PBMCs. The CDR3 region is CASSQRTGRLQPQHF. The DNA of the CDR3 is TGTGCCAGCTCACAAAGGACAGGGCGGCTTCAGCCCCAGCATTTT.